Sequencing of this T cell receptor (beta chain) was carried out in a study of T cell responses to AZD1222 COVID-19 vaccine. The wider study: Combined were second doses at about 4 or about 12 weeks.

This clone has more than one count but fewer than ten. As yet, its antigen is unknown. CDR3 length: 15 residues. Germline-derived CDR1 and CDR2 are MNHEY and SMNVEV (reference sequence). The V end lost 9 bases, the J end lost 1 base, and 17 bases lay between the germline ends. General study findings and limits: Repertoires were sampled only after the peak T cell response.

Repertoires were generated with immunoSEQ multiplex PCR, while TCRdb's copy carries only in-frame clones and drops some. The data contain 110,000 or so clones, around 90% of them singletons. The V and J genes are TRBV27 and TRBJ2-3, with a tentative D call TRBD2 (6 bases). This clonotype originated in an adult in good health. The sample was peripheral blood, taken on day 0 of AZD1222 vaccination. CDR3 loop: CASSFPREGTDTQYF. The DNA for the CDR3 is TGTGCCAGTTCTTTTCCGAGGGAGGGCACAGATACGCAGTATTTT.